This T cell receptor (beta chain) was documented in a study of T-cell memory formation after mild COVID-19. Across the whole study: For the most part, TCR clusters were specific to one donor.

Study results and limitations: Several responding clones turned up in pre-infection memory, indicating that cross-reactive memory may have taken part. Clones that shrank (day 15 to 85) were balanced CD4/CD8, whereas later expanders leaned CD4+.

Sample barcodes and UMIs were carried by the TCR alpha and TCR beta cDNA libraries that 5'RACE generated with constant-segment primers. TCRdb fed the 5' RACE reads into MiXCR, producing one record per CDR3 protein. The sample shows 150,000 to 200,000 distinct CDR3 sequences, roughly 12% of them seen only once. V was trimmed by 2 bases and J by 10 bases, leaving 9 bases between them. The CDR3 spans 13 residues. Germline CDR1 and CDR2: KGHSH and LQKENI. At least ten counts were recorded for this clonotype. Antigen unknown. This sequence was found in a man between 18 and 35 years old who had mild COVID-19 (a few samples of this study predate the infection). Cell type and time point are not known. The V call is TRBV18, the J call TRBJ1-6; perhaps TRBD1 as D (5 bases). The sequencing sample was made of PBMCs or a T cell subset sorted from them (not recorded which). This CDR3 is CASSPGGDSPLHF. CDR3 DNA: TGTGCCAGCTCACCAGGGGGAGACTCACCCCTCCACTTT.